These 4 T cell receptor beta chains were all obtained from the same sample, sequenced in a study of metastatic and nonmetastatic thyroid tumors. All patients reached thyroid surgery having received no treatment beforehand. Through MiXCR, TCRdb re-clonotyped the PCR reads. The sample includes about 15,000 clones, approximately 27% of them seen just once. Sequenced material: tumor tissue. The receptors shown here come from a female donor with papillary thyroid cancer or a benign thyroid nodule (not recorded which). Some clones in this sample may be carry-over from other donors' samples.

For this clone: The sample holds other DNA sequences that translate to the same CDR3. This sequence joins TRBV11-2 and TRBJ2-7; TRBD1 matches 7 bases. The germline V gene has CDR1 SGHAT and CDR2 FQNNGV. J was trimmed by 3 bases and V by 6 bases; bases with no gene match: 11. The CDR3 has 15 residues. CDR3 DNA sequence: TGTGCCAGCAGTCCACGACAGGGCAAAGACTACGAGCAGTACTTC. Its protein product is CASSPRQGKDYEQYF.

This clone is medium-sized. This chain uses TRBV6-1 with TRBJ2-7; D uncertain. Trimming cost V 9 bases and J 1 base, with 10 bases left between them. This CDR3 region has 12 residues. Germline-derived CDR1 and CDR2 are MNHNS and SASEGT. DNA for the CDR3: TGTGCCAGACCCAACAGATCCTACGAGCAGTACTTC. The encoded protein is CARPNRSYEQYF.

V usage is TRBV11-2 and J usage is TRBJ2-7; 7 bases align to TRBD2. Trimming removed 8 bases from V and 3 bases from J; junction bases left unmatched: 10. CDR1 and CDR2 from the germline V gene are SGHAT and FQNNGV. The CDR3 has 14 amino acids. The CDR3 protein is CASADPAGVYEQYF. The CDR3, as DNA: TGTGCCAGCGCCGACCCCGCGGGAGTCTACGAGCAGTACTTC.

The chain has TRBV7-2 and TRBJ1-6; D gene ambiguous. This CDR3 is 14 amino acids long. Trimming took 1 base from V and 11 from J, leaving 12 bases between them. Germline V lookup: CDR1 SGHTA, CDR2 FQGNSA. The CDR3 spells CASSLEPSGTPLHF. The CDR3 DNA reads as TGTGCCAGCAGCTTAGAGCCCTCGGGGACACCCCTCCACTTT. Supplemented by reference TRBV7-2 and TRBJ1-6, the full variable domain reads GAGVSQSPSNKVTEKGKDVELRCDPISGHTALYWYRQSLGQGLEFLIYFQGNSAPDKSGLPSDRFSAERTGGSVSTLTIQRTQQEDSAVYLCASSLEPSGTPLHFGNGTRLTVT.